The 20 T cell receptor beta chains listed next were all sequenced from one sample in a study of blood T cell repertoires in COVID-19. Sequencing used immunoSEQ multiplex PCR; TCRdb keeps in-frame clones, though not all of them. The sample has roughly 140,000 clones; 80% to 90% are singletons. Sequencing was carried out using peripheral blood. Every receptor here comes from a human donor with acute or convalescent COVID-19. The donor label of this sample is uncertain.

This chain connects TRBV6-5 to TRBJ1-5; 7 nucleotides line up with TRBD1. The trim removed 6 bases at V and 6 bases at J, leaving 5 bases unmatched. This CDR3 is built from 13 residues. From germline, CDR1 is MNHEY and CDR2 SVGAGI. CDR3 sequence (DNA): TGTGCCAGCAGCCCGAGGGACAGTCAGCCCCAGCATTTT. Amino acid sequence: CASSPRDSQPQHF.

The sample holds a few counts of this clone. V is TRBV27 and J is TRBJ1-4; D might be TRBD1 (6 bases). The CDR3 contains 15 residues. CDR1 and CDR2 from the germline V gene are MNHEY and SMNVEV (reference sequence). The DNA of the CDR3 is TGTGCAACCGCGCACAGGGTAGGAACTAATGAAAAACTGTTTTTT. Amino acids: CATAHRVGTNEKLFF.

The V and J genes are TRBV12-5 and TRBJ1-1; 8 bases are a match to TRBD1. The CDR3 is 14 residues long. Germline V lookup: CDR1 LGHNT, CDR2 FRNRAP. V was pared by 1 base and J by 3 bases, with 1 base of the junction left unmatched. The CDR3 DNA reads TGTGCTAGTGGTTTGGGACAGGGGTACACTGAAGCTTTCTTT. It translates to CASGLGQGYTEAFF.

The gene calls are TRBV5-5 and TRBJ2-7; 8 positions match TRBD1. The CDR3 sequence is 14 residues long. Germline lookup yields CDR1 SGHKS and CDR2 YYEKEE (reference sequence). J gave up 7 bases and V 4 bases, and 10 bases lay outside the gene matches. The CDR3 loop reads CASSLTTGAGEQYF. The CDR3 bases are TGTGCCAGCAGCCTCACGACAGGGGCGGGGGAGCAGTACTTC.

This clone has a single count. V and J are TRBV4-2 and TRBJ1-1; D gene uncertain. This CDR3 region has 14 residues. The V gene's germline CDR1 is LGHNA and CDR2 YNFKEQ. V lost 6 bases and J lost 0, with 11 bases in between. The CDR3 DNA reads TGTGCCAGCAGGCAAACAGACATGAACACTGAAGCTTTCTTT. The encoded protein is CASRQTDMNTEAFF.

CDR3 sequence reads: CASSTTAMNTEAFF. As DNA, the CDR3 is TGTGCCAGCAGTACGACAGCTATGAACACTGAAGCTTTCTTT. The gene calls are TRBV6-2 or TRBV6-3 and TRBJ1-1; D is perhaps TRBD1 (5 bases). From germline, CDR1 is MNHEY and CDR2 SVGEGT. There are 14 residues in the CDR3. Trimming removed 5 bases at V and 0 bases at J, with 10 bases between.

V and J are TRBV6-5 and TRBJ1-3; D might be TRBD1 (6 bases). V lost 6 bases, J lost 4 bases, and 16 bases lay in between. There are 15 residues in the CDR3. Germline V gene lookup returns CDR1 MNHEY and CDR2 SVGAGI. In DNA form, the CDR3 reads TGTGCCAGCAGGATTACCAGGGGAAACGGAAACACCATATATTTT. Amino acid sequence: CASRITRGNGNTIYF.

The rearrangement uses TRBV6-2 or TRBV6-3 and TRBJ2-5; unclear D gene. V was pared by 5 bases and J by 5 bases, with 6 bases between. Germline CDR1 MNHEY, CDR2 SVGEGT. The CDR3 spans 11 residues. The CDR3 coding sequence is TGTGCCAGCAGTAGCAAGGAGACCCAGTACTTC. Its protein is CASSSKETQYF.

The V gene is TRBV20-1, the J gene TRBJ1-6, with D perhaps TRBD1 (6 bases). V was trimmed by 3 bases and J by 7 bases, leaving 13 bases between them. Looked up from germline, CDR1 is DFQATT and CDR2 is SNEGSKA (reference sequence). The CDR3 contains 14 residues. DNA for the CDR3: TGCAGTGCTAGTTGGGCGCAGGGGAATTCACCCCTCCACTTT. Its translation is CSASWAQGNSPLHF.

The sample holds a few counts of this clone. The chain has TRBV5-1 and TRBJ2-7; tentatively, D is TRBD2 (6 bases). Between the trimmed V and J ends, which lost 4 bases and 2 bases, there was a span of 16 bases. CDR3 length: 15 residues. Looked up from germline, CDR1 is SGHRS and CDR2 is YFSETQ. In DNA, the CDR3 is TGCGCCAGCAGCCCCTTGGGAGGTGATACCTACGAGCAGTACTTC. This translates into CASSPLGGDTYEQYF.

The gene calls are TRBV4-2 and TRBJ1-6, with TRBD1 identical over 9 bases. The junction had 4 bases not matched to a gene; V was cut back by 1 base and J by 9 bases. The CDR3 runs to 15 residues. CDR1 is LGHNA and CDR2 is YNFKEQ in the germline V gene. The CDR3 spells CASSQAGQGGSPLHF. In nucleotides, the CDR3 is TGTGCCAGCAGCCAAGCGGGACAGGGTGGTTCACCCCTCCACTTT.

The chain has TRBV7-6 and TRBJ1-1; possible D gene TRBD1, 5 bases. Trimming removed 5 bases from V and 5 bases from J, with 18 bases in between. The CDR3 is 15 residues long. CDR1 SGHVS and CDR2 FNYEAQ come from the germline V gene. This CDR3 is CASSPQGLGGTEAFF. In DNA, the CDR3 is TGTGCCAGCAGCCCGCAGGGACTTGGGGGGACTGAAGCTTTCTTT. The entire variable domain, with the rest obtained from reference TRBV7-6 and TRBJ1-1, is as follows: GAGVSQSPRYKVTKRGQDVALRCDPISGHVSLYWYRQALGQGPEFLTYFNYEAQQDKSGLPNDRFSAERPEGSISTLTIQRTEQRDSAMYRCASSPQGLGGTEAFFGQGTRLTVV.

This clone has just a few counts. V gene TRBV24-1 combines with J gene TRBJ2-1; 14 bases match TRBD2. V trimming: 3 bases; J trimming: 0 bases; junction bases outside the gene matches: 3. CDR1 is KGHDR and CDR2 is SFDVKD in the germline V gene. The CDR3 contains 18 residues. The CDR3 protein is CATSDGTSGGSSYNEQFF. The CDR3 bases are TGTGCCACCAGTGATGGGACTAGCGGGGGCTCCTCCTACAATGAGCAGTTCTTC.

V and J are TRBV15 and TRBJ2-2; TRBD1 matches at 11 bases. The ends lost 7 bases at V and 7 bases at J; junction bases unmatched: 5. Germline lookup yields CDR1 LNHNV and CDR2 YYDKDF (reference sequence). CDR3 length: 14 residues. The CDR3 bases are TGTGCCACCACCGGGACAGGGGGAATCGGGGAGCTGTTTTTT. The encoded protein is CATTGTGGIGELFF.

This chain joins TRBV15 and TRBJ2-7; D is perhaps TRBD1 (6 bases). CDR3 length: 14 amino acids. Looked up from germline, CDR1 is LNHNV and CDR2 is YYDKDF (reference sequence). V was shortened by 0 bases and J by 2 bases, with 8 bases between the two germline ends. The CDR3 sequence is CATSREQGPYEQYF. The CDR3 DNA is TGTGCCACCAGCAGAGAACAGGGACCCTACGAGCAGTACTTC.

This clone was seen a handful of times. This rearrangement joins TRBV24-1 to TRBJ2-4; D possibly corresponds to TRBD1 (5 bases). The V and J ends lost 1 base and 0 bases respectively, with 12 bases between them. The germline gives CDR1 KGHDR, CDR2 SFDVKD. The CDR3 sequence is 17 residues long. DNA for the CDR3: TGTGCCACCAGTGATTTCCACAGGACCCTAGCCAAAAACATTCAGTACTTC. Translation gives CATSDFHRTLAKNIQYF.

V usage is TRBV9 and J usage is TRBJ2-2, with D maybe TRBD1 (6 bases). Germline loops: CDR1 SGDLS, CDR2 YYNGEE. This CDR3 spans 15 amino acids. Trimming left V 3 bases short and J 3 bases short, with 12 bases between. CDR3 protein: CASSDAGVDTGELFF. CDR3 in DNA: TGTGCCAGCAGCGACGCAGGGGTAGACACCGGGGAGCTGTTTTTT. The variable domain in full, with the rest retrieved from reference TRBV9 and TRBJ2-2, is DSGVTQTPKHLITATGQRVTLRCSPRSGDLSVYWYQQSLDQGLQFLIQYYNGEERAKGNILERFSAQQFPDLHSELNLSSLELGDSALYFCASSDAGVDTGELFFGEGSRLTVL.

The rearrangement links TRBV5-1 to TRBJ2-7, with D unclear. V was pared by 2 bases and J by 2 bases, with 11 bases between. CDR3 length equals 14 residues. Germline CDR1 and CDR2: SGHRS and YFSETQ. The chain's CDR3 is CASSFYSLTYEQYF. Here the CDR3 DNA reads TGCGCCAGCAGCTTTTACAGTTTGACCTACGAGCAGTACTTC.

The chain has TRBV6-5 and TRBJ2-7, with D possibly TRBD1 on 6 matching bases. The CDR3 is made up of 14 amino acids. CDR1 and CDR2 from the germline V gene are MNHEY and SVGAGI. V dropped 10 bases and J dropped 3 bases, with 19 bases sitting between them. The CDR3 spells CATLRGGQSYEQYV. As DNA, the CDR3 is TGTGCCACCCTTAGAGGAGGACAGAGCTACGAGCAGTACGTC.

This chain joins TRBV9 and TRBJ2-1; D gene unclear. Trimming stripped 3 bases from V and 10 bases from J, with 8 bases between. Germline-derived CDR1 and CDR2 are SGDLS and YYNGEE. The CDR3 is 11 residues long. The CDR3 sequence: CASSAGGEQFF. In DNA, the CDR3 is TGTGCCAGCAGCGCGGGTGGGGAGCAGTTCTTC.